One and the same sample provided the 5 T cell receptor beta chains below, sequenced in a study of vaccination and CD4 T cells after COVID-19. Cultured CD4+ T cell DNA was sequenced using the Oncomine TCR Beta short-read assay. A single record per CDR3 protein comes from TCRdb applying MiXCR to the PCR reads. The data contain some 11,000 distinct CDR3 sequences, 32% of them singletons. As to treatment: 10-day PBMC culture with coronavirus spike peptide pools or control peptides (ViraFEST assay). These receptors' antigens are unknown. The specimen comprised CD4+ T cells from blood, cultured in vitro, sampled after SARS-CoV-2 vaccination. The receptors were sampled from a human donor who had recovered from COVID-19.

The CDR3 loop reads CSAISATRDRNEQFF. The CDR3 DNA reads TGCAGTGCAATAAGCGCTACCCGGGACAGGAATGAGCAGTTCTTC. The rearrangement joins TRBV20-1 to TRBJ2-1; 8 bases match TRBD1. The CDR3 length is 15 residues. J gave up 7 bases and V 6 bases, and 14 bases lay outside the gene matches. Germline loops: CDR1 DFQATT, CDR2 SNEGSKA (reference sequence).

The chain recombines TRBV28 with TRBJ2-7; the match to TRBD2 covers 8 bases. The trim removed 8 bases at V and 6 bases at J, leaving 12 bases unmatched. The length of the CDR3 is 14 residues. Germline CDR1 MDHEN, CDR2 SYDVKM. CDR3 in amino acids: CASRPGLVGFEQYF. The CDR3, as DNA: TGTGCCAGCCGACCGGGACTAGTGGGATTCGAGCAGTACTTC.

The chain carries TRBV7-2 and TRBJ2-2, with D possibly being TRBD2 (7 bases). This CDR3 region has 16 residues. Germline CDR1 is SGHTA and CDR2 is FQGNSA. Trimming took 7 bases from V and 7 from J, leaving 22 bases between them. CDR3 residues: CASKPEPGGLRGELFF. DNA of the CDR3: TGTGCCAGCAAGCCAGAGCCGGGGGGCTTGCGCGGGGAGCTGTTTTTT.

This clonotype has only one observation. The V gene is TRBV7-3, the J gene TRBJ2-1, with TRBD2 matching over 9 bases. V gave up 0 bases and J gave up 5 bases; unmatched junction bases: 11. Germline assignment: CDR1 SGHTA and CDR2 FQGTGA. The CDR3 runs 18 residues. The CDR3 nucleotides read TGTGCCAGCAGCTTAACGGGGGTAGCGGGAGTAGGAGACAATGAGCAGTTCTTC. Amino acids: CASSLTGVAGVGDNEQFF.

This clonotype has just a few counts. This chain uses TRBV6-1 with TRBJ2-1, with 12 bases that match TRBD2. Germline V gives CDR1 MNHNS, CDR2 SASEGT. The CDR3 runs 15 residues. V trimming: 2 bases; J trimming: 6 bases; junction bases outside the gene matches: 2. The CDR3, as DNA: TGTGCCAGCAGTGAACTAGCGGGAGGGGGCAATGAGCAGTTCTTC. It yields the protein CASSELAGGGNEQFF.